This TCR beta chain was sequenced for a study of T cells in localized non-small cell lung cancer. General study findings and limits: Appearance in adjacent lung was seen for a median 57 of the top 100 tumor clones. Longer overall survival was linked to higher blood T cell density. Uninvolved nearby lung showed the greatest T cell clonality, exceeding that found in tumor.

A single count supports this clone. The antigen is unknown. Sequencing was performed with immunoSEQ multiplex PCR; in TCRdb, only in-frame clones are kept and a portion is missing. The sample lists 100,000 to 150,000 clones; around 90% were seen once. The CDR3 runs 19 residues. J gave up 0 bases and V 0 bases, and 9 bases lay outside the gene matches. Germline V gene sequence: CDR1 SGHRS, CDR2 YFSETQ. Source: peripheral blood, taken before any cancer treatment. V gene TRBV5-1 combines with J gene TRBJ2-3; 11 bases match TRBD2. The source of this sequence is an older female donor with stage I lung adenocarcinoma. The CDR3 loop is CASSLGPGLAESSTDTQYF. As DNA, the CDR3 is TGCGCCAGCAGCTTGGGACCGGGACTAGCGGAATCTAGCACAGATACGCAGTATTTT.